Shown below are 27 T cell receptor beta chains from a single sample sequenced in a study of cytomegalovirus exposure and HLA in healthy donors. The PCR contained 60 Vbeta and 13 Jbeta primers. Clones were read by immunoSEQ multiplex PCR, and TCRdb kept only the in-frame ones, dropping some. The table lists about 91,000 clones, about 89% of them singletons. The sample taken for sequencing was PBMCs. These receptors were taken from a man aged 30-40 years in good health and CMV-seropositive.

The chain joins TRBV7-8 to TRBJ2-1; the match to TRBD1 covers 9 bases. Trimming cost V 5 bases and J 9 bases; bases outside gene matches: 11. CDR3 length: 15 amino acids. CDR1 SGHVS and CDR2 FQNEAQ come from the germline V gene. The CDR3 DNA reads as TGTGCCAGCAGCGCCCCCGGGACAGGGTCCTCTGAGCAGTTCTTC. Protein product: CASSAPGTGSSEQFF.

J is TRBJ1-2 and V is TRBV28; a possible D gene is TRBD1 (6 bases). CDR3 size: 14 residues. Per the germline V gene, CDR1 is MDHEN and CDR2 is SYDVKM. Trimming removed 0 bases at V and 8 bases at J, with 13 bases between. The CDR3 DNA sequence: TGTGCCAGCAGTTTATGGGGGGGGGCTATGGGCTACACCTTC. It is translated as CASSLWGGAMGYTF.

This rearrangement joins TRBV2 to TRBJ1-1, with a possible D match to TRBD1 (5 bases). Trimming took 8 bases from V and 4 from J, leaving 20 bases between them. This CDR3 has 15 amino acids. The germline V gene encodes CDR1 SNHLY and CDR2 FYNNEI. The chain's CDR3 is CASLFSRAVSTEAFF. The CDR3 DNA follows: TGTGCCAGCCTCTTCTCCAGGGCTGTATCCACTGAAGCTTTCTTT.

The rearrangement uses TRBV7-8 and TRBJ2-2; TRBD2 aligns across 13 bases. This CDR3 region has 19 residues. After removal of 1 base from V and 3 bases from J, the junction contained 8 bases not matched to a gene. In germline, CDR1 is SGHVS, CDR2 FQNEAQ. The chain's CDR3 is CASSLGTSGSKVDTGELFF. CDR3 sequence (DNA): TGTGCCAGCAGCTTAGGGACTAGCGGGAGTAAAGTCGACACCGGGGAGCTGTTTTTT.

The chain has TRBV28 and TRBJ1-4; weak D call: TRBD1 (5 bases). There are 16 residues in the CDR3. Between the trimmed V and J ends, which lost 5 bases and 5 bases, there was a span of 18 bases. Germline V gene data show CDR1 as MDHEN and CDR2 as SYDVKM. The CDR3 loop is CASSPLDSSVNEKLFF. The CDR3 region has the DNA TGTGCCAGCAGTCCACTCGACAGCTCTGTAAATGAAAAACTGTTTTTT.

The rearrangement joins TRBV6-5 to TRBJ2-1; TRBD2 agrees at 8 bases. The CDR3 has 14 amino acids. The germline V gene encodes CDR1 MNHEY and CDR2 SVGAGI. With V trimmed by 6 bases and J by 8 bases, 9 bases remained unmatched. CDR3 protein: CASSFSGAWDEQFF. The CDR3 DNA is TGTGCCAGCAGCTTTAGCGGGGCCTGGGATGAGCAGTTCTTC.

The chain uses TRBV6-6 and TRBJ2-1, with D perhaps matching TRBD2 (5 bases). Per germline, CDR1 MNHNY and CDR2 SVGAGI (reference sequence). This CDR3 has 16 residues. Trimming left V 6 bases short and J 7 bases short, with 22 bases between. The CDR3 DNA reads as TGTGCCAGCAGACCCCTAGAGGGAGTTAACGGTAATGAGCAGTTCTTC. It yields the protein CASRPLEGVNGNEQFF.

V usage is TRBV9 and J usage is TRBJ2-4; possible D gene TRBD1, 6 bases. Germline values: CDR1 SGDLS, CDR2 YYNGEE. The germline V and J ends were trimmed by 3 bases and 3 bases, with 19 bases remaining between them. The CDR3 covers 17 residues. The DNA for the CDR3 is TGTGCCAGCAGCGCCTCCCCTCTGGGGGCGCACAAAAACATTCAGTACTTC. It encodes CASSASPLGAHKNIQYF.

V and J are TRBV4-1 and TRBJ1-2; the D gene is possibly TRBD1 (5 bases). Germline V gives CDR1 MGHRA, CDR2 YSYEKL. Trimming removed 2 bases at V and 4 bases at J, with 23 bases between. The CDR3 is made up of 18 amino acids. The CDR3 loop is CASSQFAPPSRGGYGYTF. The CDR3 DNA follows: TGCGCCAGCAGCCAATTCGCCCCCCCGAGCCGGGGGGGCTATGGCTACACCTTC.

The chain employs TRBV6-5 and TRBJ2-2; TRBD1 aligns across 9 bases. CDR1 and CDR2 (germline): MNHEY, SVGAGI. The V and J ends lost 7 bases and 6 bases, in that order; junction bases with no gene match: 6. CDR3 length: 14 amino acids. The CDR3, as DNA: TGTGCCAGCACCAGGACAGGGGAGGCCGGGGAGCTGTTTTTT. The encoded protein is CASTRTGEAGELFF.

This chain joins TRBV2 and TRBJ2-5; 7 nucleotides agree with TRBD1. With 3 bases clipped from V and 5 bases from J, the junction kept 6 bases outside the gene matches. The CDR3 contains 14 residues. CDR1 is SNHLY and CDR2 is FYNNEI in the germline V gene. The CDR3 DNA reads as TGTGCCAGCAGTGATCGACAGGGAGCTGAGACCCAGTACTTC. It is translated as CASSDRQGAETQYF.

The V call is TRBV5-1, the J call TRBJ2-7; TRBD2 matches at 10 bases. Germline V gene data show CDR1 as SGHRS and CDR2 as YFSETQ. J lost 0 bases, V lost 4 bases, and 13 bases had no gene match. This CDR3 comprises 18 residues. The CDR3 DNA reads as TGCGCCAGCAGCGGCGGACATACTAGCGGGACCGTCTCCTACGAGCAGTACTTC. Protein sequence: CASSGGHTSGTVSYEQYF.

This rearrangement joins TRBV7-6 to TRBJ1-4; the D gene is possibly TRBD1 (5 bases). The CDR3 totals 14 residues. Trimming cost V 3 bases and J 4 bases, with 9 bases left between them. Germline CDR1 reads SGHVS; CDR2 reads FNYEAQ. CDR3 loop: CASSFAGYNEKLFF. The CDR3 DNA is TGTGCCAGCAGCTTTGCAGGGTATAATGAAAAACTGTTTTTT. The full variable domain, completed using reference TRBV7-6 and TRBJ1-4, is GAGVSQSPRYKVTKRGQDVALRCDPISGHVSLYWYRQALGQGPEFLTYFNYEAQQDKSGLPNDRFSAERPEGSISTLTIQRTEQRDSAMYRCASSFAGYNEKLFFGSGTQLSVL.

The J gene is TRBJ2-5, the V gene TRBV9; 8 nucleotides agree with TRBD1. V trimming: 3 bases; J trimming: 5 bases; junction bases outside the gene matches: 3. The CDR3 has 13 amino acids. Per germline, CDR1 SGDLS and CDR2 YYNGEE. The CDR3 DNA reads TGTGCCAGCAGCGGCGACAGGGGTGAGACCCAGTACTTC. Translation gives CASSGDRGETQYF.

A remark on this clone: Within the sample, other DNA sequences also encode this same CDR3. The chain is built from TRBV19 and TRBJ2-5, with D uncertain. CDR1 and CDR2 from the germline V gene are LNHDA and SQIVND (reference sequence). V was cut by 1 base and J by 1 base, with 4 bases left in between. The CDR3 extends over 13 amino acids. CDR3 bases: TGTGCCAGTAGTATAGGCGGCCAAGAGACCCAGTACTTC. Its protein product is CASSIGGQETQYF. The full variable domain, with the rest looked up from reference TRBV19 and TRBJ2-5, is DGGITQSPKYLFRKEGQNVTLSCEQNLNHDAMYWYRQDPGQGLRLIYYSQIVNDFQKGDIAEGYSVSREKKESFPLTVTSAQKNPTAFYLCASSIGGQETQYFGPGTRLLVL.

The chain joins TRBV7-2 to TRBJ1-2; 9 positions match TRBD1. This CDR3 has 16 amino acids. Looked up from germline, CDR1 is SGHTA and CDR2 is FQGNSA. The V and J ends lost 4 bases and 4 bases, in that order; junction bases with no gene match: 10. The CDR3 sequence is CASSSATGGASYGYTF. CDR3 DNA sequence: TGTGCCAGCAGCTCAGCAACAGGGGGCGCAAGCTATGGCTACACCTTC.

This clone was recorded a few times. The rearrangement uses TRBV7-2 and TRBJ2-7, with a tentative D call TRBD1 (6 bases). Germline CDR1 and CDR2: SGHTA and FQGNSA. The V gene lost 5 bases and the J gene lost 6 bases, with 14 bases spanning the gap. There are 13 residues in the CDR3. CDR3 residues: CASSQNRAGEQYF. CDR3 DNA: TGTGCCAGCAGCCAAAACAGGGCGGGCGAGCAGTACTTC.

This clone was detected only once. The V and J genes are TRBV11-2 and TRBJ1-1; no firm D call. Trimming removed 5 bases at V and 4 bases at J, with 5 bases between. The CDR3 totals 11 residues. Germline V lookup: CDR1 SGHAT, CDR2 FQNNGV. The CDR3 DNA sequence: TGTGCCAGCAGCCACTTCACTGAAGCTTTCTTT. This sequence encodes CASSHFTEAFF.

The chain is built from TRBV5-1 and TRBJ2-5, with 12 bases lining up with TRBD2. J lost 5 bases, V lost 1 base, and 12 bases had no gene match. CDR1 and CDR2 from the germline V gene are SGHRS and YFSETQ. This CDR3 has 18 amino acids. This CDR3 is CASSLLAGGPDNYETQYF. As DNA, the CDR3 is TGCGCCAGCAGCTTGCTAGCGGGAGGGCCGGACAATTATGAGACCCAGTACTTC.

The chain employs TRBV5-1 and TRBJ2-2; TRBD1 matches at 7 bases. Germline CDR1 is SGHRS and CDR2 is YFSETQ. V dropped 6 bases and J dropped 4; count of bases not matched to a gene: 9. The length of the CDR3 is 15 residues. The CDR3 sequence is CASNPEPGGTGELFF. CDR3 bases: TGCGCCAGCAACCCGGAGCCAGGGGGCACCGGGGAGCTGTTTTTT.

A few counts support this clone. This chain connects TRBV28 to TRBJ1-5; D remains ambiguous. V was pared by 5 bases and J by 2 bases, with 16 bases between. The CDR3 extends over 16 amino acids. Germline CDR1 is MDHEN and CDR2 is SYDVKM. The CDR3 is CASSMTRHSGNQPQHF. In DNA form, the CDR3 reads TGTGCCAGCAGTATGACCCGACACTCGGGCAATCAGCCCCAGCATTTT.

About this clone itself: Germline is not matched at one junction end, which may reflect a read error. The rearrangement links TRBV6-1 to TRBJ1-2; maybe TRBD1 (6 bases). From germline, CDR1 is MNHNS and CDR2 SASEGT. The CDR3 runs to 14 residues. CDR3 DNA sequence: TGTGCCAGCAGTGAAAAGGAGGCGGCTGGGGGCTACAACTTC. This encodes CASSEKEAAGGYNF.

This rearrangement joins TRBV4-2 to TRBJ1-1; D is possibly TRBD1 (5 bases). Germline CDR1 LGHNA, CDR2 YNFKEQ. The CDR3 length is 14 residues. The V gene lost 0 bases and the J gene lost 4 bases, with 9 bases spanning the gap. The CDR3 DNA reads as TGTGCCAGCAGCCAAGATCTGGGGGGCACTGAAGCTTTCTTT. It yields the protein CASSQDLGGTEAFF.

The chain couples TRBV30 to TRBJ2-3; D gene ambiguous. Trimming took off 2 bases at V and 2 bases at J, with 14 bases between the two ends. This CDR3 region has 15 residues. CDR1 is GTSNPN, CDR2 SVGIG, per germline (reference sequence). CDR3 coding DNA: TGTGCCTGGAGTAAGCCCGGGTCCCTCACAGATACGCAGTATTTT. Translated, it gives CAWSKPGSLTDTQYF.

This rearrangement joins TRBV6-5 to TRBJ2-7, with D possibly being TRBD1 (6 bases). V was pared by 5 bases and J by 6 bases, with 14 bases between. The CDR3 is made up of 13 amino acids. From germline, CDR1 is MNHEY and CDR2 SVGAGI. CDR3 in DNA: TGTGCCAGCAGTAGGGGGAGCTCTCTCGAGCAGTACTTC. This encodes CASSRGSSLEQYF.

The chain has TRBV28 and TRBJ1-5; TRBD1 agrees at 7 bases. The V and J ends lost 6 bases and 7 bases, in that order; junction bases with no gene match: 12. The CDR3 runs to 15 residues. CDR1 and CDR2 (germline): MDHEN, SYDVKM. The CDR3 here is CASRMTGSNGQPQHF. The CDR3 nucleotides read TGTGCCAGCAGGATGACAGGGAGTAACGGACAGCCCCAGCATTTT.

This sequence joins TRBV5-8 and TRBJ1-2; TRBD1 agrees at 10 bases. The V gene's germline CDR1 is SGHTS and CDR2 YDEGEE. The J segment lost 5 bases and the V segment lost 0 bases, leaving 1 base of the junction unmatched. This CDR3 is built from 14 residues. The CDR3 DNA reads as TGTGCCAGCAGCTTGGTGGACAGGGGGTATGGCTACACCTTC. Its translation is CASSLVDRGYGYTF.